These 31 T cell receptor beta chains were all obtained from the same sample, sequenced in a study of T-cell memory formation after mild COVID-19 (dated by TCRdb to about 2021). Library preparation was by 5' RACE. The sequencer listed for this sample is Illumina NovaSeq 6000. TCRdb reran the public reads through fastp at Q25 and MiXCR, keeping productive beta chains. Rows with a matching CDR3 protein are joined into one entry that keeps the most common DNA and genes. The sample yields 90,000 to 120,000 distinct CDR3 sequences; roughly 14% were counted once. The ten largest clonotypes hold less than 45% of the sample. Sequencing was carried out using PBMCs or a T cell subset sorted from them (not recorded which). These receptors came from a man aged 18 to 30 who had mild COVID-19 (a few samples of this study predate the infection). The sample titles of this study are shuffled in the database, so cell type and time point are left out; the donor was told from shared clones.

The chain joins TRBV7-9 to TRBJ2-3; 11 bases align to TRBD2. CDR1 is SEHNR and CDR2 is FQNEAQ in the germline V gene (reference sequence). V lost 4 bases, J lost 5 bases, and 8 bases stayed unmatched. The CDR3 loop spans 16 amino acids. The CDR3 loop is CASSSIAGGPVDTQYF. The CDR3 DNA reads as TGTGCCAGCAGCTCTATAGCGGGGGGGCCCGTAGATACGCAGTATTTT.

This clonotype has a handful of counts. CDR3 loop: CASSDLVRIQYF. In DNA form, the CDR3 reads TGTGCCAGCAGTGACCTAGTTCGGATTCAGTACTTC. The V call is TRBV6-4, the J call TRBJ2-4, with D hard to call. Trimming removed 2 bases at V and 10 bases at J, with 9 bases between. The CDR3 runs to 12 residues. Per the germline V gene, CDR1 is MRHNA and CDR2 is SNTAGT.

This clonotype was counted at least ten times. The chain has TRBV10-3 and TRBJ2-1; the D is unclear. The CDR3 loop spans 12 amino acids. Between the trimmed V and J ends, which lost 0 bases and 8 bases, there was a span of 5 bases. Per the germline V gene, CDR1 is ENHRY and CDR2 is SYGVKD. CDR3 in DNA: TGTGCCATCAGTGAGTCGATTTATGAGCAGTTCTTC. It is translated as CAISESIYEQFF.

This clonotype was counted a few times. The V gene is TRBV20-1, the J gene TRBJ1-5, with a weak D call TRBD1 (5 bases). Germline CDR1 and CDR2: DFQATT and SNEGSKA (reference sequence). Trimming left V 3 bases short and J 6 bases short, with 6 bases between. The CDR3 length is 11 residues. In DNA form, the CDR3 reads TGCAGTGCTAGGGACACTCAGCCCCAGCATTTT. Amino acids: CSARDTQPQHF.

This clonotype has ten or more counts. The chain is built from TRBV4-1 and TRBJ2-1; D unclear. Germline V lookup: CDR1 MGHRA, CDR2 YSYEKL. Trimming cost V 0 bases and J 10 bases, with 16 bases left between them. The CDR3 has 15 residues. The CDR3 sequence: CASSQDAFTGREQFF. DNA for the CDR3: TGCGCCAGCAGCCAAGATGCCTTTACCGGTAGAGAGCAGTTCTTC.

The CDR3 loop is CASYAAQGNSYEQYV. In DNA form, the CDR3 reads TGTGCCAGCTATGCCGCACAGGGAAATTCCTACGAGCAGTACGTC. The chain carries TRBV14 and TRBJ2-7; TRBD1 might be the D (6 bases). Germline values: CDR1 SGHDN, CDR2 FVKESK. Trimming shortened V by 8 bases and J by 1 base, and 18 bases separated the two germline ends. The CDR3 is made up of 15 amino acids.

In this sample, this clonotype turned up a few times. The gene calls are TRBV6-6 and TRBJ2-2; 10 bases map to TRBD1. The V gene end was trimmed by 5 bases and the J gene end by 7 bases; junction bases not matched to a gene: 10. CDR1 is MNHNY, CDR2 SVGAGI, per germline (reference sequence). The CDR3 is 16 residues long. The CDR3 nucleotides read TGTGCCAGCAGTGCCGTCGGGACAGGGGCGGGCGGGGAGCTGTTTTTT. It codes for CASSAVGTGAGGELFF.

This chain links TRBV7-2 with TRBJ1-5; TRBD1 is a possible D gene (6 bases). The CDR3 is 16 amino acids. Germline V gene data show CDR1 as SGHTA and CDR2 as FQGNSA. V was pared by 2 bases and J by 1 base, with 12 bases between. The CDR3 sequence: CASSLSPGVSNQPQHF. The DNA of the CDR3 is TGTGCCAGCAGCTTATCTCCAGGGGTGAGCAATCAGCCCCAGCATTTT.

This clonotype turned up a few times. The rearrangement links TRBV20-1 to TRBJ2-1, with 11 bases aligning to TRBD2. V gave up 7 bases and J gave up 0 bases; unmatched junction bases: 5. Germline V CDR1 and CDR2: DFQATT, SNEGSKA (reference sequence). CDR3 length equals 15 residues. CDR3: CSVTSGEYSYNEQFF. CDR3 nucleotide sequence: TGCAGTGTGACTAGCGGGGAATACTCCTACAATGAGCAGTTCTTC.

Only a few counts were recorded for this clonotype. The rearrangement joins TRBV7-6 to TRBJ1-1; D is ambiguous. Germline assignment: CDR1 SGHVS and CDR2 FNYEAQ. The CDR3 runs to 13 residues. Trimming took 5 bases from V and 6 from J, leaving 13 bases between them. The CDR3 spells CASSPPTVPEAFF. CDR3 nucleotide sequence: TGTGCCAGCAGCCCCCCTACAGTCCCTGAAGCTTTCTTT.

The chain combines TRBV7-2 with TRBJ2-7; a weak D match, TRBD2 (5 bases). Per the germline V gene, CDR1 is SGHTA and CDR2 is FQGNSA. There are 15 residues in the CDR3. V lost 3 bases, J lost 3 bases, and 15 bases lay in between. The CDR3 loop is CASSFGIRGFYEQYF. The CDR3 DNA follows: TGTGCCAGCAGCTTCGGAATTAGAGGGTTCTACGAGCAGTACTTC.

The sample holds a few counts of this clonotype. The genes are TRBV4-1 and TRBJ1-1, with 8 bases identical to TRBD1. The germline V gene encodes CDR1 MGHRA and CDR2 YSYEKL. The CDR3 runs to 15 residues. J was trimmed by 4 bases and V by 3 bases; bases with no gene match: 7. The CDR3 DNA follows: TGCGCCAGCAGCCAGGCCCCAGGGGGCGTCACTGAAGCTTTCTTT. Its protein product is CASSQAPGGVTEAFF.

This clonotype was observed a handful of times. V usage is TRBV7-6 and J usage is TRBJ2-5; D ambiguous. The CDR3 covers 14 residues. Germline V gene lookup returns CDR1 SGHVS and CDR2 FNYEAQ. V lost 5 bases and J lost 0, with 10 bases in between. The CDR3 loop reads CASSPPRNQETQYF. CDR3 DNA: TGTGCCAGCAGCCCCCCCAGAAACCAAGAGACCCAGTACTTC. Variable domain in full (rest from reference TRBV7-6 and TRBJ2-5): GAGVSQSPRYKVTKRGQDVALRCDPISGHVSLYWYRQALGQGPEFLTYFNYEAQQDKSGLPNDRFSAERPEGSISTLTIQRTEQRDSAMYRCASSPPRNQETQYFGPGTRLLVL.

This clonotype has a handful of counts. The rearrangement uses TRBV7-2 and TRBJ2-1, with TRBD2 identical over 14 bases. The germline V gene encodes CDR1 SGHTA and CDR2 FQGNSA. CDR3 length: 17 residues. Trimming removed 1 base from V and 7 bases from J; junction bases left unmatched: 6. CDR3 amino acids: CASSLGLAGGPENEQFF. CDR3 sequence (DNA): TGTGCCAGCAGCTTAGGACTAGCGGGGGGGCCGGAGAATGAGCAGTTCTTC.

This rearrangement joins TRBV6-5 to TRBJ1-2; D unresolved. CDR3 length equals 12 residues. Germline CDR1 MNHEY, CDR2 SVGAGI. The V and J ends lost 8 bases and 5 bases respectively, with 12 bases between them. The CDR3 is CASHGEVYGYTF. In DNA, the CDR3 is TGTGCCAGCCACGGCGAGGTATATGGCTACACCTTC.

This clonotype was detected many times. This chain uses TRBV7-9 with TRBJ2-3; D uncertain. Germline V gives CDR1 SEHNR, CDR2 FQNEAQ (reference sequence). Trimming removed 6 bases at V and 2 bases at J, with 21 bases between. The CDR3 is 17 residues long. CDR3 sequence reads: CASRPTGGRTPTDTQYF. The CDR3 DNA reads as TGTGCCAGCAGGCCCACGGGCGGAAGGACCCCCACAGATACGCAGTATTTT.

This clonotype was picked up a small number of times. This chain joins TRBV27 and TRBJ1-1; D gene uncertain. V was clipped by 6 bases and J by 4 bases, with 9 bases between them. The CDR3 loop spans 12 amino acids. From germline, CDR1 is MNHEY and CDR2 SMNVEV (reference sequence). CDR3 protein: CASRKWGTEAFF. The CDR3 nucleotides are TGTGCCAGCAGAAAATGGGGCACTGAAGCTTTCTTT.

This clonotype was seen a handful of times. This chain links TRBV15 with TRBJ2-5; 9 bases agree with TRBD1. The CDR3 consists of 15 residues. V lost 5 bases and J lost 3; bases outside the gene matches: 7. Germline V gene lookup returns CDR1 LNHNV and CDR2 YYDKDF (reference sequence). CDR3 amino acids: CATSYQGQGKETQYF. CDR3 DNA sequence: TGTGCCACCAGCTACCAGGGACAGGGAAAAGAGACCCAGTACTTC.

V is TRBV7-9 and J is TRBJ1-2; a possible D gene is TRBD1 (6 bases). This CDR3 comprises 14 residues. V was clipped by 3 bases and J by 4 bases, with 12 bases between them. CDR1 SEHNR and CDR2 FQNEAQ come from the germline V gene (reference sequence). The chain's CDR3 is CASSFGGPLYGYTF. DNA for the CDR3: TGTGCCAGCAGCTTCGGGGGCCCACTCTATGGCTACACCTTC.

This clonotype was counted only a few times. J is TRBJ2-3 and V is TRBV4-1, with D uncertain. V lost 3 bases and J lost 7, with 17 bases in between. The CDR3 spans 15 residues. Per germline, CDR1 MGHRA and CDR2 YSYEKL. Here the CDR3 DNA reads TGCGCCAGCAGCCACCCACAGATAACACTGAATACGCAGTATTTT. Protein sequence: CASSHPQITLNTQYF.

This chain connects TRBV11-1 to TRBJ2-1; D unclear. The V gene lost 5 bases and the J gene lost 0 bases, with 11 bases spanning the gap. The CDR3 covers 15 residues. The germline V gene has CDR1 SGHAT and CDR2 FQDESV (reference sequence). This chain's CDR3 is CASSGAGSSYNEQFF. Here the CDR3 DNA reads TGTGCCAGCAGCGGAGCAGGAAGCTCCTACAATGAGCAGTTCTTC.

The chain uses TRBV27 and TRBJ1-5; 11 nucleotides line up with TRBD1. This CDR3 is 14 amino acids long. The J segment lost 6 bases and the V segment lost 5 bases, leaving 3 bases of the junction unmatched. Per the germline V gene, CDR1 is MNHEY and CDR2 is SMNVEV (reference sequence). The CDR3 is CASSGQGAGQPQHF. In nucleotides, the CDR3 is TGTGCCAGCAGTGGACAGGGGGCGGGTCAGCCCCAGCATTTT.

This clonotype came up a few times. The chain uses TRBV4-1 and TRBJ1-1; D remains unclear. Trimming left V 4 bases short and J 5 bases short, with 17 bases between. Germline-derived CDR1 and CDR2 are MGHRA and YSYEKL. There are 15 residues in the CDR3. The CDR3 nucleotides are TGCGCCAGCAGCCTCATACCCTGGCCGGGAACTGAAGCTTTCTTT. This encodes CASSLIPWPGTEAFF.

The chain combines TRBV12-3 or TRBV12-4 with TRBJ2-4; D gene unclear. The CDR3 length is 16 residues. Trimming stripped 2 bases from V and 4 bases from J, with 15 bases between. The CDR3 loop reads CASSLNEGRRKNIQYF. The CDR3 DNA reads as TGTGCCAGCAGTTTAAATGAAGGGCGGAGAAAAAACATTCAGTACTTC.

J is TRBJ1-3 and V is TRBV12-5; D unclear. The CDR3 loop spans 15 amino acids. The V gene lost 1 base and the J gene lost 0 bases, with 7 bases spanning the gap. In germline, CDR1 is LGHNT, CDR2 FRNRAP. CDR3 in DNA: TGTGCTAGTGGTTTGGGGGTCTCCTCTGGAAACACCATATATTTT. It translates to CASGLGVSSGNTIYF.

This clonotype was seen more than once but under ten times. The genes are TRBV4-3 and TRBJ2-1; D is unresolved. The CDR3 loop spans 15 amino acids. V was shortened by 0 bases and J by 4 bases, with 10 bases between the two germline ends. Germline assignment: CDR1 LGHNA and CDR2 YSLEER. The CDR3 region has the DNA TGCGCCAGCAGCCAAGACCAGGTTCCATACAATGAGCAGTTCTTC. This encodes CASSQDQVPYNEQFF.

This clonotype was counted a few times. This rearrangement joins TRBV7-9 to TRBJ1-5; TRBD1 matches 12 bases. V lost 5 bases to trimming and J lost 2 bases; unmatched junction nucleotides: 7. Germline-derived CDR1 and CDR2 are SEHNR and FQNEAQ (reference sequence). The CDR3 is 17 amino acids. The DNA for the CDR3 is TGTGCCAGCAGCCCAGGTGGGACAGGGGGCGGCAATCAGCCCCAGCATTTT. As protein: CASSPGGTGGGNQPQHF.

This clonotype was seen a few times. The chain uses TRBV4-3 and TRBJ2-7; D may match TRBD1 or TRBD2 (5 bases each). Trimming stripped 4 bases from V and 6 bases from J, with 16 bases between. This CDR3 spans 14 amino acids. Per germline, CDR1 LGHNA and CDR2 YSLEER. CDR3 nucleotide sequence: TGCGCCAGCAGCCGCTCGGGACCCCACGGCGAGCAGTACTTC. It yields the protein CASSRSGPHGEQYF.

This clonotype was found a few times. CDR3: CASSSLTGMNTEAFF. DNA of the CDR3: TGTGCCAGCAGCTCGTTGACAGGCATGAACACTGAAGCTTTCTTT. The chain uses TRBV7-3 and TRBJ1-1; tentatively, D is TRBD1 (6 bases). The CDR3 loop spans 15 amino acids. The germline gives CDR1 SGHTA, CDR2 FQGTGA. Trimming pared 4 bases from V and 0 bases from J, leaving 12 bases between.

This clonotype has just a few counts. The gene calls are TRBV20-1 and TRBJ2-3; 9 nucleotides align to TRBD1. This CDR3 spans 16 amino acids. V lost 0 bases and J lost 5; bases outside the gene matches: 9. Germline assignment: CDR1 DFQATT and CDR2 SNEGSKA (reference sequence). The CDR3, as DNA: TGCAGTGCTAGAGAGCTCCGGGACAGGGTCAAAGATACGCAGTATTTT. This sequence encodes CSARELRDRVKDTQYF.

This clonotype has just a few counts. The genes are TRBV29-1 and TRBJ1-2; 7 nucleotides match TRBD1. Germline trimming cut 5 bases from V and 3 bases from J; bases unmatched to any gene: 3. CDR1 SQVTM and CDR2 ANQGSEA come from the germline V gene. The CDR3 is 12 residues long. CDR3 nucleotide sequence: TGCAGCGTTACGGACAGGCACTATGGCTACACCTTC. Amino acid sequence: CSVTDRHYGYTF.